Given below is one TCR beta chain in context. Assay used: immunoSEQ multiplex PCR; TCRdb lists only in-frame clones, some missing. The sample shows tens of thousands of clones, about 94% of them seen only once. V was pared by 3 bases and J by 6 bases, with 15 bases between. This CDR3 is 14 amino acids long. Germline assignment: CDR1 WSHSY and CDR2 SAAADI. The data stem from a study of T cell changes during pregnancy in multiple sclerosis. J is TRBJ2-7 and V is TRBV10-2; D is undetermined. This clonotype was sampled from a female donor with multiple sclerosis, enrolled in a pregnancy study. The starting material was CD8+ T cells from peripheral blood mononuclear cells, obtained in the second trimester of pregnancy. CDR3 coding DNA: TGCGCCAGCAGTGACCCCTTAGTGCGAGGCGAGCAGTACTTC. Translation gives CASSDPLVRGEQYF.